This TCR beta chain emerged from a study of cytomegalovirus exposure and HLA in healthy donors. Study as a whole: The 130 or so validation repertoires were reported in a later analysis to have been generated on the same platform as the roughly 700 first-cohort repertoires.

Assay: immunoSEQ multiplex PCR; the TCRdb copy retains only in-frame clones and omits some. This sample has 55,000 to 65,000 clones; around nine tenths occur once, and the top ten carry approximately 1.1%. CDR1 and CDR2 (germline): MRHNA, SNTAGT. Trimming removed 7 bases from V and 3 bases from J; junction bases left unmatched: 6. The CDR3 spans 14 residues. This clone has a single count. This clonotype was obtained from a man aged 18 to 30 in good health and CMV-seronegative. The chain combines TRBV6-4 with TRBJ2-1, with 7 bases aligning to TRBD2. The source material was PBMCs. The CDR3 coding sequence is TGTGCCAGCACCATACTAGCGAGCTACAATGAGCAGTTCTTC. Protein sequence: CASTILASYNEQFF.